The clone carrying this TCR beta chain was seen a handful of times. Its specificity is not known. Germline trimming cut 3 bases from V and 3 bases from J; bases unmatched to any gene: 5. The CDR3 totals 15 residues. This sample's TCRbeta library carried unique molecular identifier barcodes. Each CDR3 protein is one row after TCRdb ran MiXCR on the PCR reads. This table holds nearly 200,000 distinct CDR3 sequences, just under 6.5% found once. These data come from a study of T-cell reconstitution after alpha-beta-depleted transplantation in children. Notes on the study in general: At the one-year point after transplant, T-cell counts and TCRbeta diversity were found to come mostly from T cells that had been newly produced. Several hundred expanded graft clones reportedly were the source of alpha-beta T cells about two months after transplant.

This chain uses TRBV12-3 or TRBV12-4 with TRBJ2-4; 7 bases are shared with TRBD2. The origin of this receptor is a girl in the first two years of life with combined immunodeficiency, due to receive a stem cell transplant. The sequencing used PBMCs, collected before TCRalphabeta/CD19-depleted stem cell transplant. CDR3 bases: TGTGCCAGCAGTTTGGGGGGGGTAGACAAAAACATTCAGTACTTC. Amino acid sequence: CASSLGGVDKNIQYF.